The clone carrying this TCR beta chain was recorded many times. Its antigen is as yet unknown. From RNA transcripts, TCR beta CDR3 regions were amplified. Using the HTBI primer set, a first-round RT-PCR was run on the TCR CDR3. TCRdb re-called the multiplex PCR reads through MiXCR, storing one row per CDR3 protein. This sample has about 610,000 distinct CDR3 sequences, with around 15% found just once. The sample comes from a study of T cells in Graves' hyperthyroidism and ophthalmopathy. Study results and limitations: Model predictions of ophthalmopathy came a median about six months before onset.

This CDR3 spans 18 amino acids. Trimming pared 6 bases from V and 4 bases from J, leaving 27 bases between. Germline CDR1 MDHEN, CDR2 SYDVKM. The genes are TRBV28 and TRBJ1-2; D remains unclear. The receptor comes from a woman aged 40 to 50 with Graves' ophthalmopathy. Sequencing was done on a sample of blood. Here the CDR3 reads CASRQDLNAIGGRYGYTF. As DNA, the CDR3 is TGTGCCAGCAGACAAGATCTAAACGCTATCGGCGGTCGCTATGGCTACACCTTC.